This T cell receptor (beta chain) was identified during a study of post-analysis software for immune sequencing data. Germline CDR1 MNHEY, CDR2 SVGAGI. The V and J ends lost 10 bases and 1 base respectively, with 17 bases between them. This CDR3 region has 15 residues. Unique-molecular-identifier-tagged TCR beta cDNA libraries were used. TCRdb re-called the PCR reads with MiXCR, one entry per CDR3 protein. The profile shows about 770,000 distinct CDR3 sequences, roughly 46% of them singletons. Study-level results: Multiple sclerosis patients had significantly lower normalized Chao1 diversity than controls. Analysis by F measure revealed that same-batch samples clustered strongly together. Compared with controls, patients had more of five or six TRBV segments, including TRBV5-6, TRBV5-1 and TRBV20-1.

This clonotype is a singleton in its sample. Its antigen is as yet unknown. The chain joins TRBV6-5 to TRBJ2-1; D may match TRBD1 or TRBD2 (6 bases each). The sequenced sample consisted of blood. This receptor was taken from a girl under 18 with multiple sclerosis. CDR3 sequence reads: CATRRGAISYNEQFF. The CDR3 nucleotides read TGTGCCACCAGGAGGGGGGCGATTTCCTACAATGAGCAGTTCTTC.